This T cell receptor (beta chain) was captured by sequencing in a study of T-cell reconstitution after alpha-beta-depleted transplantation in children. Overall study findings and caveats: The high TCRbeta diversity at day 60 in some patients came from surviving recipient T cells and thymic progenitors. Newly generated T cells supplied most T-cell counts and diversity one year post-transplant.

This clonotype was seen only a few times. Its antigen is currently unknown. Preparation of the TCRbeta library involved a method that used unique molecular identifiers. TCRdb independently ran MiXCR on the PCR reads; one entry per CDR3 protein. The sample contains tens of thousands of distinct CDR3 sequences, 44% of which appear only once. The V and J ends lost 6 bases and 3 bases, in that order; junction bases with no gene match: 6. The CDR3 runs to 14 residues. The V gene's germline CDR1 is SQVTM and CDR2 ANQGSEA. The sequence was collected from a male patient between 5 and 17 years old who had a stem cell transplant for acute lymphoblastic leukemia, so the T cells may come from the graft donor. The chain links TRBV29-1 to TRBJ2-1, with TRBD2 identical over 9 bases. The source was PBMCs, mostly from graft donor cells, collected 360 days after TCRalphabeta/CD19-depleted stem cell transplant. The CDR3 DNA follows: TGCAGCGTCCGCGGGGGGGGCGACTACAATGAGCAGTTCTTC. Residues: CSVRGGGDYNEQFF.